A selection of T cell receptor beta chains follows, all from one sample in a study of cytomegalovirus exposure and HLA in healthy donors. This table comes from immunoSEQ multiplex PCR, and its TCRdb copy is limited to in-frame clones, with some not included. The table records about 180,000 clones, around 80% of them present only once. The specimen was PBMCs. These receptors were obtained from a girl aged 10-17 years in good health and CMV-seropositive. CDR3s include the opening cysteine and the closing phenylalanine or tryptophan. The D gene is left open where the match is weak. Some rows mark clone size as missing; the rest say once, few, many or name a class of expanded clone.

>TRBV4-1|-|TRBD2|TRBJ2-1
TGCGCCAGCAGCCAAGTTGGGACTAGCATTCGCAATGAGCAGTTCTTC
CASSQVGTSIRNEQFF
>TRBV10-3|-|-|TRBJ2-1
TGTGCCACGAAGGGTCGGGATACCAACCATGGTGAGCAGTTCTTC
CATKGRDTNHGEQFF
>TRBV27|once|-|TRBJ2-7
TGTGCCAGCAAGACTCTAGCCCACGAGCAGTACTTC
CASKTLAHEQYF
>TRBV18|-|-|TRBJ1-2
TGTGCCAGCTCTCAGGTGGCTAACTATGGCTACACCTTC
CASSQVANYGYTF
>TRBV29-1|-|-|TRBJ1-1
TGCAGCGTTGAAGATGAAAGGGGATCTGAAGCTTTCTTT
CSVEDERGSEAFF
>TRBV19|few|TRBD2|TRBJ2-1
TGTGCCAGTAGTTTCGGACTAGGCAATGAGCAGTTCTTC
CASSFGLGNEQFF
>TRBV20-1|-|-|TRBJ2-2
TGCAGTGCTAGTTACGGGGAGCTGTTTTTT
CSASYGELFF
>TRBV10-3|-|TRBD1|TRBJ2-3
TGTGCCATCAGGGGACAGGGGTCAACAGATACGCAGTATTTT
CAIRGQGSTDTQYF
>TRBV15|-|-|TRBJ1-5
TGTGCCACCAGCACAGTGAGCAATCAGCCCCAGCATTTT
CATSTVSNQPQHF
>TRBV2|-|TRBD2|TRBJ2-3
TGTGCCAGCAGACCCCTAGCGGGAGGTAGGAGCACAGATACGCAGTATTTT
CASRPLAGGRSTDTQYF
>TRBV2|-|TRBD1|TRBJ2-2
TGTGCCAGCAGGGAGACAGGGGCGAACACCGGGGAGCTGTTTTTT
CASRETGANTGELFF
>TRBV6-5|-|-|TRBJ2-7
TGTGCCAGCAGTTACTCAGGTGGGCACGAGCAGTACTTC
CASSYSGGHEQYF
>TRBV6-1|once|-|TRBJ2-1
TGTGCCAGCAGTCGCGGTTACAATGAGCAGTTCTTC
CASSRGYNEQFF
>TRBV7-6|-|-|TRBJ1-1
TGTGCCAGCAGCTTAGGGTCAGGGATGAACACTGAAGCTTTCTTT
CASSLGSGMNTEAFF
>TRBV20-1|-|-|TRBJ2-1
TGCAGTGCTAGTGCCACGGATGAGCAGTTCTTC
CSASATDEQFF
>TRBV5-1|-|-|TRBJ2-3
TGCGCCAGCAGCTCCGACAGGGATACGCAGTATTTT
CASSSDRDTQYF
>TRBV2|-|TRBD2|TRBJ2-1
TGTGCCAGCAGTGCTAGGGGCGGGAGGACCTACAATGAGCAGTTCTTC
CASSARGGRTYNEQFF
>TRBV30|-|-|TRBJ2-5
TGTGCCTGGGTGAATAGAGAGACCCAGTACTTC
CAWVNRETQYF
>TRBV28|-|-|TRBJ2-7
TGTGCCAGCAGCCCCGACTTCTACGAGCAGTACTTC
CASSPDFYEQYF
>TRBV25-1|-|-|TRBJ2-7
TGTGCCAGCAGTAGAGGGGGGGCCTCCTACGAGCAGTACTTC
CASSRGGASYEQYF
>TRBV7-6|-|-|TRBJ2-3
TGTGCCAGCAGCGTGGGGGGAGGTTTCACAGATACGCAGTATTTT
CASSVGGGFTDTQYF
>TRBV27|-|TRBD1|TRBJ2-1
TGTGCCAGCAGTTTCCGGGACAGGCGAGGGGTAACCTACAATGAGCAGTTCTTC
CASSFRDRRGVTYNEQFF
>TRBV27|once|-|TRBJ2-1
TGTGCCAGCAGCCAGCTCGACTTCAGCTCCTACAATGAGCAGTTCTTC
CASSQLDFSSYNEQFF
>TRBV7-2|-|-|TRBJ1-1
TGTGCCAGCAAGCGAGATTTGAACACTGAAGCTTTCTTT
CASKRDLNTEAFF
>TRBV5-1|-|TRBD1|TRBJ1-1
TGCGCCAGCAGCCAAAAGTCGACAGGGGAGGATGCTTTCTTT
CASSQKSTGEDAFF
>TRBV5-6|few|-|TRBJ1-5
TGTGCCAGCAGCATCGACAGGAATCAGCCCCAGCATTTT
CASSIDRNQPQHF
>TRBV6-1|few|TRBD2|TRBJ2-3
TGTGCCAGCAGCCTTCTAGCGGGAGAAACAGATACGCAGTATTTT
CASSLLAGETDTQYF
>TRBV4-1|once|-|TRBJ2-7
TGCGCCAGCAGCCAAGATAGGGGTAGAATCTCCTACGAGCAGTACTTC
CASSQDRGRISYEQYF
>TRBV1|-|-|TRBJ2-2
TGCACCAGCAGCCAAGATTCAGGCCTGGAGAACACCGGGGAGCTGTTTTTT
CTSSQDSGLENTGELFF
>TRBV4-1|-|TRBD2|TRBJ2-6
TGCGCCAGCAGCCGCCTCTCGGGTTCTAGCGGTAACTCTGGGGCCAACGTCCTGACTTTC
CASSRLSGSSGNSGANVLTF
>TRBV11-2|-|TRBD1|TRBJ1-1
TGTGCCAGCAGCCAATGGGCAGGGGGAATGAACACTGAAGCTTTCTTT
CASSQWAGGMNTEAFF
>TRBV30|once|-|TRBJ2-3
TGTGCCTGGGACGGGGGTCCGGATACGCAGTATTTT
CAWDGGPDTQYF
>TRBV9|-|-|TRBJ1-6
TGTGCCAGCAGCGTAGACAATAATTCACCCCTCCACTTT
CASSVDNNSPLHF
>TRBV25-1|-|TRBD2|TRBJ2-7
TGTGCCAGCAGTGACCTCACTCGGACTAGCGGGAATCCCGACGAGCAGTACTTC
CASSDLTRTSGNPDEQYF
>TRBV6-5|-|-|TRBJ2-7
TGTGCCAGCAGTTCGTCCGGGACAGCGGGTTACGAGCAGTACTTC
CASSSSGTAGYEQYF
>TRBV7-2|once|-|TRBJ1-3
TGTGCCAGCAGCTTAGCCACCTACTCTGGAAACACCATATATTTT
CASSLATYSGNTIYF
>TRBV19|-|TRBD1|TRBJ1-5
TGTGCCAGTAAAGGTTTATGGGACAGGGGGCGTGTGAGCAATCAGCCCCAGCATTTT
CASKGLWDRGRVSNQPQHF
>TRBV21-1|-|-|TRBJ2-5
TGTGCCAGCAGCAAAAGCCAGGGAGGGGAAGAGACCCAGTACTTC
CASSKSQGGEETQYF
>TRBV11-2|-|TRBD1|TRBJ2-7
TGTGCCAGCAGCTTAGAGAGGACAGGCTCCTACGAGCAGTACTTC
CASSLERTGSYEQYF
>TRBV6-6|-|TRBD2|TRBJ2-1
TGTGCCAGCGTCCCCGGGAGGGAGACTGAGCAGTTCTTC
CASVPGRETEQFF
>TRBV5-6|few|-|TRBJ2-7
TGTGCCAGCAGCTTAACTGGACACTTCTACGAGCAGTACTTC
CASSLTGHFYEQYF
>TRBV6-1|-|TRBD1|TRBJ2-7
TGTGCCAGCAGTGAATGGACAGGGGGCACCTACGAGCAGTACTTC
CASSEWTGGTYEQYF
>TRBV28|once|TRBD2|TRBJ2-5
TGTGCCAGCAGTTTAGGCGGGAGGGCTAGAGAGACCCAGTACTTC
CASSLGGRARETQYF
>TRBV30|-|TRBD1|TRBJ1-2
TGTGCCTGGTTAGGACAGGAAAATGGCTACACCTTC
CAWLGQENGYTF
>TRBV5-1|-|-|TRBJ2-3
TGCGCCAGCAGCTTGGGACTAAAAGGAGGCACAGATACGCAGTATTTT
CASSLGLKGGTDTQYF
>TRBV2|once|-|TRBJ1-2
TGTGCCAGCAGTGCTTACAGTGACTATGGCTACACCTTC
CASSAYSDYGYTF
>TRBV7-8|-|TRBD2|TRBJ2-1
TGTGCCAGCAGCTTAGGGGGTAGCGGGAGCGTGGTTGAGCAGTTCTTC
CASSLGGSGSVVEQFF
>TRBV27|-|-|TRBJ2-7
TGTGCCAGCAGTTTGGCAGGTAATACAGCCTACGAGCAGTACTTC
CASSLAGNTAYEQYF
>TRBV11-1|-|-|TRBJ2-5
TGTGCCAGCAGCTTAGGAGCGGATAGGTACCAAGAGACCCAGTACTTC
CASSLGADRYQETQYF
>TRBV10-3|-|TRBD2|TRBJ2-7
TGTGCCATCAGTACTAGCGGGTATTCCTACGAGCAGTACTTC
CAISTSGYSYEQYF
>TRBV6-5|-|TRBD1|TRBJ2-7
TGTGCCAGCAGTTCTCCGGGACAGGGGCACTACGAGCAGTACTTC
CASSSPGQGHYEQYF
>TRBV30|few|-|TRBJ1-1
TGTGCCTGGAGTACCATAAGGGCGGAGGGCACTGAAGCTTTCTTT
CAWSTIRAEGTEAFF